This paragraph reports one T cell receptor (beta chain). What it recognizes is unknown. The germline gives CDR1 SGHRS, CDR2 YFSETQ. V gave up 2 bases and J gave up 8 bases, with 17 bases separating them. The CDR3 is 15 residues long. Researchers collected 9 to 10 milliliters of peripheral blood from every single donor. They isolated at least 6 million PBMCs from each sample. These data come from a study of blood T cells in healthy people across ages. The wider study: Template switching picked up about one barcoded beta molecule for each two T cells. Overall study findings and caveats: A greater number of naive CD4+ cells and higher diversity distinguished long-lived donors from aged donors.

A sample-barcoded 5' primer and a J-beta primer mix were used in a second PCR of roughly 6 to 11 cycles. TCRdb used MiXCR to reprocess the 5' RACE reads, holding one entry per CDR3 protein. This table holds 1.5 million to 2 million distinct CDR3 sequences, approximately 32% found once. This chain connects TRBV5-1 to TRBJ2-4, with D possibly matching TRBD1 (6 bases). The sample comprised blood. The TCR originated in a woman aged 25 to 39 in good health. The CDR3 DNA sequence: TGCGCCAGCAGCTTTGGACAGCCCGGAAGGGACATTCAGTACTTC. It is translated as CASSFGQPGRDIQYF. Full variable domain (missing parts from reference TRBV5-1 and TRBJ2-4): KAGVTQTPRYLIKTRGQQVTLSCSPISGHRSVSWYQQTPGQGLQFLFEYFSETQRNKGNFPGRFSGRQFSNSRSEMNVSTLELGDSALYLCASSFGQPGRDIQYFGAGTRLSVL.